The clone carrying this T cell receptor (beta chain) has just a few counts. The study recruited people aged roughly 18 to 100 years across about 25 US areas. Donors were grouped by their self-reported clinical history. Germline CDR1 LNHDA, CDR2 SQIVND (reference sequence). J gave up 0 bases and V 5 bases, and 8 bases lay outside the gene matches. This CDR3 spans 19 amino acids. These data are taken from a study of blood T cell repertoires in COVID-19. For the study at large: COVID-19 samples, acute and convalescent, were from the United States, Italy and Spain.

Authors' analysis steps: Estimated nucleated cell counts came from reference gene primer amplification. Clones were read by immunoSEQ multiplex PCR, and TCRdb kept only the in-frame ones, dropping some. V, J and clone size were drawn from that table, and D and trimming were deduced from the DNA. The table records about 210,000 clones, about 86% of them present only once. J is TRBJ2-1 and V is TRBV19; 15 nucleotides align to TRBD2. The sequence came from a woman between 50 and 59 years old with acute COVID-19. Sample: PBMCs or T cells enriched from blood (not recorded which). The chain's CDR3 is CASSVWGLAGGSSYNEQFF. DNA for the CDR3: TGTGCCAGTAGTGTATGGGGACTAGCGGGAGGCTCCTCCTACAATGAGCAGTTCTTC.